This entry lists 31 T cell receptor beta chains sequenced from one sample in a study of blood T cell repertoires in COVID-19. Clones were read by immunoSEQ multiplex PCR, and TCRdb kept only the in-frame ones, dropping some. The repertoire includes roughly 80,000 clones, approximately 82% of them detected once, and around a fifth sits in the top ten. Material: peripheral blood. The receptors originated from a human donor in a cohort sampled during active COVID-19.

This chain links TRBV9 with TRBJ2-5; D is unclear. V shed 3 bases and J shed 7 bases, with 10 bases lying between them. Germline CDR1 is SGDLS and CDR2 is YYNGEE. This CDR3 spans 12 amino acids. In nucleotides, the CDR3 is TGTGCCAGCAGCGGCGGCATACCGACCCAGTACTTC. The encoded protein is CASSGGIPTQYF.

J is TRBJ1-6 and V is TRBV2; D call uncertain. Between the trimmed V and J ends, which lost 2 bases and 7 bases, there was a span of 12 bases. The CDR3 has 15 residues. The germline gives CDR1 SNHLY, CDR2 FYNNEI. CDR3 DNA: TGTGCCAGCAGTGAAACCGGGAATGCGAATTCACCCCTCCACTTT. The encoded protein is CASSETGNANSPLHF.

V is TRBV11-3 and J is TRBJ2-5, with 9 bases lining up with TRBD2. Per the germline V gene, CDR1 is SGHNT and CDR2 is YENEEA. V shed 0 bases, J shed 2 bases, and the junction held 7 bases outside the gene matches. The CDR3 extends over 17 amino acids. The CDR3 DNA follows: TGTGCCAGCAGCTTAGACCCCAGCGGGGGGCCTCAAGAGACCCAGTACTTC. Its translation: CASSLDPSGGPQETQYF.

This rearrangement joins TRBV6-5 to TRBJ2-7; the match to TRBD2 covers 10 bases. Trimming cost V 10 bases and J 5 bases; bases outside gene matches: 8. The CDR3 totals 13 residues. Germline loops: CDR1 MNHEY, CDR2 SVGAGI. The CDR3, as DNA: TGTGCCACCCATAGCGGGGGGAGCCACGAGCAGTACTTC. It is translated as CATHSGGSHEQYF.

The chain has TRBV28 and TRBJ1-5; D perhaps matches TRBD1 (5 bases). Trimming removed 4 bases at V and 2 bases at J, with 12 bases between. This CDR3 is built from 15 residues. Per germline, CDR1 MDHEN and CDR2 SYDVKM. The CDR3 DNA sequence: TGTGCCAGCAGTTGGGCCCCGGGGGGCAATCAGCCCCAGCATTTT. This sequence encodes CASSWAPGGNQPQHF. The full variable domain, in which reference TRBV28 and TRBJ1-5 provide the parts outside the CDR3, is DVKVTQSSRYLVKRTGEKVFLECVQDMDHENMFWYRQDPGLGLRLIYFSYDVKMKEKGDIPEGYSVSREKKERFSLILESASTNQTSMYLCASSWAPGGNQPQHFGDGTRLSIL.

This chain joins TRBV5-8 and TRBJ1-2, with 10 bases aligning to TRBD1. The length of the CDR3 is 17 residues. V shed 4 bases, J shed 4 bases, and the junction held 13 bases outside the gene matches. Germline lookup yields CDR1 SGHTS and CDR2 YDEGEE. The CDR3 reads CASSLRQGARSIYGYTF. CDR3 bases: TGTGCCAGCAGCCTACGACAGGGGGCAAGGTCGATCTATGGCTACACCTTC.

CDR3 sequence: CASSVGQTNEKLFF. In DNA form, the CDR3 reads TGTGCCAGCAGCGTGGGACAGACGAATGAAAAACTGTTTTTT. The chain is built from TRBV7-2 and TRBJ1-4, with 7 bases fitting TRBD1. The length of the CDR3 is 14 residues. From germline, CDR1 is SGHTA and CDR2 FQGNSA. V trimming: 5 bases; J trimming: 5 bases; junction bases outside the gene matches: 5.

The chain couples TRBV4-1 to TRBJ1-6; D is unresolved. The ends were cut back, 4 bases at V and 7 bases at J, with 11 bases in the middle. The CDR3 totals 14 residues. Per germline, CDR1 MGHRA and CDR2 YSYEKL. The CDR3 bases are TGCGCCAGCAGCCCCCAGTACAGAAATTCACCCCTCCACTTT. It translates to CASSPQYRNSPLHF.

V gene TRBV27 combines with J gene TRBJ2-3; 7 bases align to TRBD2. The length of the CDR3 is 16 residues. In germline, CDR1 is MNHEY, CDR2 SMNVEV (reference sequence). The V segment lost 5 bases and the J segment 8 bases; nucleotides outside the gene matches: 16. The CDR3 DNA follows: TGTGCCAGCAGTGACCGTTCCCTAGCGGTTACTCTTACGCAGTATTTT. It is translated as CASSDRSLAVTLTQYF.

This clone was counted between two and nine times. The rearrangement links TRBV25-1 to TRBJ2-7, with 8 bases aligning to TRBD1. V lost 7 bases and J lost 3; bases outside the gene matches: 5. The CDR3 totals 13 residues. Germline V gene data show CDR1 as MGHDK and CDR2 as SYGVNS. The DNA of the CDR3 is TGTGCCAGCAAGTCAGGGGGCCACTACGAGCAGTACTTC. It encodes CASKSGGHYEQYF.

This chain links TRBV7-9 with TRBJ2-5, with 10 bases aligning to TRBD2. The germline gives CDR1 SEHNR, CDR2 FQNEAQ (reference sequence). This CDR3 is built from 15 residues. Losses at the gene ends were 4 bases for V and 6 bases for J; bases not matched to a gene: 8. CDR3 sequence: CASSSLAGVSKTQYF. The CDR3 DNA is TGTGCCAGCAGCTCTCTAGCGGGGGTCTCGAAGACCCAGTACTTC.

This chain links TRBV5-1 with TRBJ2-1; D possibly corresponds to TRBD1 (6 bases). The germline V gene has CDR1 SGHRS and CDR2 YFSETQ. The CDR3 has 13 amino acids. Trimming shortened V by 4 bases and J by 8 bases, and 13 bases separated the two germline ends. The CDR3 bases are TGCGCCAGCAGCATGGGGCCAGGGGATGAGCAGTTCTTC. Protein sequence: CASSMGPGDEQFF.

The V call is TRBV7-2, the J call TRBJ1-6, with D perhaps matching TRBD1 (5 bases). Trimming took 5 bases from V and 6 from J, leaving 8 bases between them. The CDR3 has 13 amino acids. Per germline, CDR1 SGHTA and CDR2 FQGNSA. The DNA for the CDR3 is TGTGCCAGCAGCCCGGACATTAATTCACCCCTCCACTTT. It yields the protein CASSPDINSPLHF.

J is TRBJ1-2 and V is TRBV3-1 (or the pseudogene TRBV3-2); the match to TRBD1 covers 7 bases. From germline, CDR1 is LGHDT and CDR2 YNNKEL (reference sequence). The CDR3 length is 16 residues. J lost 7 bases, V lost 0 bases, and 11 bases had no gene match. The CDR3 is CASSQDGSRGSSGYTF. The CDR3 DNA sequence: TGTGCCAGCAGCCAAGATGGGTCCAGGGGGTCTAGTGGCTACACCTTC.

Only one count was recorded for this clone. The rearrangement uses TRBV6-5 and TRBJ2-3, with 8 bases matching TRBD2. Per germline, CDR1 MNHEY and CDR2 SVGAGI. The V segment lost 5 bases and the J segment 0 bases; nucleotides outside the gene matches: 4. CDR3 length: 15 residues. The CDR3 DNA reads TGTGCCAGCAGTCGGGGGGGGAAAAGCACAGATACGCAGTATTTT. Translating gives CASSRGGKSTDTQYF.

This chain connects TRBV2 to TRBJ2-3; D unclear. The V end lost 7 bases, the J end lost 5 bases, and 7 bases lay between the germline ends. The CDR3 is 11 residues long. CDR1 and CDR2 (germline): SNHLY, FYNNEI. The CDR3 loop reads CASNRLDTQYF. In DNA, the CDR3 is TGTGCCAGCAACCGGTTAGATACGCAGTATTTT. Drawing the rest from reference TRBV2 and TRBJ2-3, the complete variable domain is EPEVTQTPSHQVTQMGQEVILRCVPISNHLYFYWYRQILGQKVEFLVSFYNNEISEKSEIFDDQFSVERPDGSNFTLKIRSTKLEDSAMYFCASNRLDTQYFGPGTRLTVL.

The V and J genes are TRBV21-1 and TRBJ1-3. TRBV21-1 is classified as a pseudogene. This CDR3 has 15 amino acids. The CDR3 protein is CASSTLRSAGNTIYF. In DNA form, the CDR3 reads TGTGCCAGCAGCACGCTCAGAAGCGCTGGAAACACCATATATTTT.

The rearrangement links TRBV29-1 to TRBJ2-4; 8 nucleotides align to TRBD1. CDR1 is SQVTM, CDR2 ANQGSEA, per germline. This CDR3 has 17 amino acids. J lost 5 bases, V lost 4 bases, and 16 bases had no gene match. The DNA for the CDR3 is TGCAGCGTTGGCGGTACCCCGGGACAGGTCTTTGAAAACATTCAGTACTTC. Protein product: CSVGGTPGQVFENIQYF.

The chain combines TRBV7-9 with TRBJ2-7; a weak D match, TRBD1 (5 bases). The CDR3 has 11 residues. Looked up from germline, CDR1 is SEHNR and CDR2 is FQNEAQ (reference sequence). V lost 10 bases to trimming and J lost 3 bases, with 10 bases between them. The CDR3: CATGPFYEQYF. CDR3 bases: TGTGCCACAGGGCCCTTCTACGAGCAGTACTTC.

The chain has TRBV6-1 and TRBJ1-5; maybe TRBD1 (6 bases). CDR3 length equals 15 residues. Germline CDR1 reads MNHNS; CDR2 reads SASEGT. With 2 bases removed from V and 5 bases from J, the gap between germline ends came to 13 bases. The CDR3 region is CASSESPGAYQPQHF. DNA for the CDR3: TGTGCCAGCAGTGAATCCCCAGGGGCCTATCAGCCCCAGCATTTT.

This chain connects TRBV24-1 to TRBJ1-5, with a possible D match to TRBD1 (5 bases). The CDR3 runs to 12 residues. Germline assignment: CDR1 KGHDR and CDR2 SFDVKD. Trimming shortened V by 5 bases and J by 7 bases, and 8 bases separated the two germline ends. CDR3 sequence: CATSAGGQPQHF. DNA of the CDR3: TGTGCCACCAGTGCCGGGGGGCAGCCCCAGCATTTT.

Within the sample, this clone is medium-sized (0.01 to 0.1%). The chain carries TRBV14 and TRBJ2-1; 12 bases match TRBD2. The CDR3 has 15 residues. CDR1 is SGHDN, CDR2 FVKESK, per germline. Trimming took 0 bases from V and 13 from J; bases not matched to a gene: 7. DNA for the CDR3: TGTGCCAGCAGCCAAGACTCTACTAGCGGGGGGTTTCAGTTCTTC. Protein: CASSQDSTSGGFQFF. Filled out from reference TRBV14 and TRBJ2-1, the complete variable domain reads EAGVTQFPSHSVIEKGQTVTLRCDPISGHDNLYWYRRVMGKEIKFLLHFVKESKQDESGMPNNRFLAERTGGTYSTLKVQPAELEDSGVYFCASSQDSTSGGFQFFGPGTRLTVL.

This clone was found once. The chain carries TRBV10-3 and TRBJ2-1; 9 nucleotides agree with TRBD2. V lost 5 bases, J lost 4 bases, and 12 bases stayed unmatched. The CDR3 is made up of 17 amino acids. Germline V lookup: CDR1 ENHRY, CDR2 SYGVKD. Here the CDR3 DNA reads TGTGCCATCAGTACCCCTAGCGGGGCAGTCGGATACAATGAGCAGTTCTTC. Translated, it gives CAISTPSGAVGYNEQFF.

The chain couples TRBV12-3 or TRBV12-4 to TRBJ1-4, with a possible D match to TRBD1 (5 bases). Trimming left V 6 bases short and J 4 bases short, with 9 bases between. This CDR3 contains 13 residues. CDR3 amino acids: CASRSGVNEKLFF. The CDR3 region has the DNA TGTGCCAGCAGATCGGGGGTTAATGAAAAACTGTTTTTT.

The gene calls are TRBV18 and TRBJ1-2; D is possibly TRBD1 (5 bases). The CDR3 covers 14 residues. Between the trimmed V and J ends, which lost 3 bases and 0 bases, there was a span of 8 bases. CDR1 and CDR2 (germline): KGHSH, LQKENI. The CDR3 DNA is TGTGCCAGCTCACCCGGGGGTGCTAACTATGGCTACACCTTC. It translates to CASSPGGANYGYTF.

The chain combines TRBV28 with TRBJ1-1; the match to TRBD1 covers 8 bases. V shed 6 bases and J 4 bases; nucleotides not matched to a gene: 22. Looked up from germline, CDR1 is MDHEN and CDR2 is SYDVKM. The CDR3 length is 19 residues. CDR3 coding DNA: TGTGCCAGCAGGCCCCCGGGGGTGGCAGGGGGCGTGTGGCGCACTGAAGCTTTCTTT. Translated: CASRPPGVAGGVWRTEAFF.

The rearrangement uses TRBV12-3 or TRBV12-4 and TRBJ2-5, with 8 positions matching TRBD1. The CDR3 runs to 13 residues. With V trimmed by 4 bases and J by 2 bases, 0 bases remained unmatched. CDR3 bases: TGTGCCAGCAGTTACAGGGGGCAAGAGACCCAGTACTTC. It specifies CASSYRGQETQYF.

The chain combines TRBV5-4 with TRBJ2-1; TRBD2 agrees at 11 bases. Germline lookup yields CDR1 SGHNT and CDR2 YYREEE (reference sequence). The CDR3 is made up of 15 amino acids. V lost 2 bases and J lost 16; bases outside the gene matches: 14. The CDR3 reads CASSLTHSIAGGLFF. The CDR3 bases are TGTGCCAGCAGCTTAACACACTCCATAGCGGGGGGGCTCTTCTTC.

V and J are TRBV7-9 and TRBJ2-3; D is uncertain. Per germline, CDR1 SEHNR and CDR2 FQNEAQ (reference sequence). The CDR3 has 14 residues. Trimming took 6 bases from V and 0 from J, leaving 10 bases between them. The CDR3 loop reads CASRPGPSTDTQYF. In DNA, the CDR3 is TGTGCCAGCAGGCCAGGTCCAAGCACAGATACGCAGTATTTT.

The V gene is TRBV5-5, the J gene TRBJ2-2; 8 positions match TRBD1. Germline CDR1 and CDR2: SGHKS and YYEKEE (reference sequence). The CDR3 covers 15 residues. With 5 bases clipped from V and 5 bases from J, the junction kept 8 bases outside the gene matches. The CDR3 loop reads CASREQGAGTGELFF. The DNA of the CDR3 is TGTGCCAGCAGAGAGCAGGGGGCGGGTACCGGGGAGCTGTTTTTT.

The chain uses TRBV18 and TRBJ2-6; 11 bases are shared with TRBD1. V trimming: 3 bases; J trimming: 1 base; junction bases outside the gene matches: 8. Germline-derived CDR1 and CDR2 are KGHSH and LQKENI. This CDR3 is 19 amino acids long. CDR3 residues: CASSPGQGDVVSGANVLTF. CDR3 in DNA: TGTGCCAGCTCACCGGGACAGGGGGATGTAGTTTCTGGGGCCAACGTCCTGACTTTC.